This T cell receptor beta chain comes out of a study of T-cell memory formation after mild COVID-19. Background on the study: The two donors had largely donor-specific TCR clusters.

TCRdb passed the 5' RACE reads through MiXCR, listing each CDR3 protein once. Of around 200,000 distinct CDR3 sequences listed, around 21% are singletons. Trimming took 7 bases from V and 1 from J, leaving 16 bases between them. Germline CDR1 LNHDA, CDR2 SQIVND (reference sequence). There are 15 residues in the CDR3. There are many counts of this clonotype. The antigen is unknown. Study findings and constraints: Pre-infection memory harbored some responding clones, suggesting cross-reactive memory joined. A second wave expanding day 15 to 37 was CD4+-biased; contracting clones were balanced.

The sample consisted of PBMCs or a T cell subset sorted from them (not recorded which). The chain has TRBV19 and TRBJ1-1; D is perhaps TRBD1 (6 bases). The TCR was taken from an adult woman who had mild COVID-19 (a few samples of this study predate the infection). Cell type and time point are not known. CDR3 DNA sequence: TGTGCCAGTACCCCATTCAGGGGCCCGAACACTGAAGCTTTCTTT. This encodes CASTPFRGPNTEAFF.